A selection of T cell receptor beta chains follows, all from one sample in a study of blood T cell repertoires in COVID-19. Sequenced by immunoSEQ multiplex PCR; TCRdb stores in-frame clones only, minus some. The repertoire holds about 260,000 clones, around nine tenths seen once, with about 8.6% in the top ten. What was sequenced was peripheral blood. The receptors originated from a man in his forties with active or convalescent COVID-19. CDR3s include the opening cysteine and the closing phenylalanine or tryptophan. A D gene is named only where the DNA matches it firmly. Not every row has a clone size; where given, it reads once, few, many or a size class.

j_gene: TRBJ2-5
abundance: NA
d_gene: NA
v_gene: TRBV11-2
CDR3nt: TGTGCCAGCAGCCCGGGACATTTCCAAGAGACCCAGTACTTC
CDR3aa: CASSPGHFQETQYF

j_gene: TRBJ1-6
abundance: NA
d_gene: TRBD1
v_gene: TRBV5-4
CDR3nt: TGTGCCAGCAGCGCCCGTGACAGGGGGCTTTCACCCCTCCACTTT
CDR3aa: CASSARDRGLSPLHF

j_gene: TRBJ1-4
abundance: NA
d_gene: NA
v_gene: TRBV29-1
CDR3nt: TGCAGCGGGGGACTGAGAACTGAAAAACTGTTTTTT
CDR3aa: CSGGLRTEKLFF

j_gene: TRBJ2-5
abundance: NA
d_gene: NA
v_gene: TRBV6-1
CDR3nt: TGTGCCAGCAGTGAACGGAGAGAGACCCAGTACTTC
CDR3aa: CASSERRETQYF

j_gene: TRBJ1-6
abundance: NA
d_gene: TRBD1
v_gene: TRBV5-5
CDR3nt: TGTGCCAGCAGCTCCACAGGGGGGCCCTATTCACCCCTCCACTTT
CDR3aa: CASSSTGGPYSPLHF

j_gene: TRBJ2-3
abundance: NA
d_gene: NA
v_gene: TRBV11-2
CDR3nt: TGTGCCAGCAGCTCCCAATTGATGGGCCGGGACACAGATACGCAGTATTTT
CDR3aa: CASSSQLMGRDTDTQYF

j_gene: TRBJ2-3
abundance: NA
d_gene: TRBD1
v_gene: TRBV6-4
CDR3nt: TGTGCCAGCAGTGGACAGGGGGGGACAGATACGCAGTATTTT
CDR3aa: CASSGQGGTDTQYF

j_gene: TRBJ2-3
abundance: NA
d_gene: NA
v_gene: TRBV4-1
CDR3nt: TGCGCCAGCACAGGACAGACAGATACGCAGTATTTT
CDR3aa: CASTGQTDTQYF

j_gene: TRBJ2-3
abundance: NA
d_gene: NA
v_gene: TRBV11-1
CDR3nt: TGTGCCAGCAGTAAGCGTCTCACAGATACGCAGTATTTT
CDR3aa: CASSKRLTDTQYF

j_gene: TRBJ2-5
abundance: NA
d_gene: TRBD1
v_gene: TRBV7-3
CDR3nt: TGTGCCAGCAGCCCTCTCCCGGGACAGCAAGAGACCCAGTACTTC
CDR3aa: CASSPLPGQQETQYF

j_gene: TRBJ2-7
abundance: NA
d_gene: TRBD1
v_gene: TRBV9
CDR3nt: TGTGCCAGCAGCTTCCGGGACAGGGGCGGCGAGCAGTACTTC
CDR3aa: CASSFRDRGGEQYF

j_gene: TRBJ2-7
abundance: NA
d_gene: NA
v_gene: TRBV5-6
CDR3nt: TGTGCCAGCAACTCGGAGAGGCTGATCTCCTACGAGCAGTACTTC
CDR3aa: CASNSERLISYEQYF

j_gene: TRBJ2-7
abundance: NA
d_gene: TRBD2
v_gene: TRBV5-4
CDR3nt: TGTGCCAGCAGCTTGGCTAGCGGGAACGAGCAGTACTTC
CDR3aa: CASSLASGNEQYF

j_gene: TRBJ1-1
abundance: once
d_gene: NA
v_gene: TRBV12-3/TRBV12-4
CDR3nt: TGTGCCAGCAAACCAGGGCCCACTGAAGCTTTCTTT
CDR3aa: CASKPGPTEAFF

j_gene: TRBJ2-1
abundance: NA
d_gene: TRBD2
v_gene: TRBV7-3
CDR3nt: TGTGCCAGCAGCCGATGGACTAGCGGGAGTAACAATGAGCAGTTCTTC
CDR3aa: CASSRWTSGSNNEQFF

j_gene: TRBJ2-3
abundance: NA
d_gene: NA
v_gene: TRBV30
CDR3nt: TGTGCCTGGAGTTTAGAGGGAAGGACTAGCACAGATACGCAGTATTTT
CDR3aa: CAWSLEGRTSTDTQYF

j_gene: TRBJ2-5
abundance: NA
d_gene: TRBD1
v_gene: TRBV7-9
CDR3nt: TGTGCCAGCAGGGGATTAACAGGGGTAGAGACCCAGTACTTC
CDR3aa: CASRGLTGVETQYF

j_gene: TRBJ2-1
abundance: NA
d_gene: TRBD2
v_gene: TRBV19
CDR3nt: TGTGCCAGTAGCCACACTAGCGGGACTTCGGATGAGCAGTTCTTC
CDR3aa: CASSHTSGTSDEQFF

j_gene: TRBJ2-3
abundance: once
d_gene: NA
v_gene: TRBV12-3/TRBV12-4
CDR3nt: TGTGCCAGCGCCTTCCAGGCGGGCGCGCAGTATTTT
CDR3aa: CASAFQAGAQYF

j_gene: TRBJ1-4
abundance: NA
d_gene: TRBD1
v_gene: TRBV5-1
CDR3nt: TGCGCCAGCAGCTTAGGACAGGGCGGGGAAAAACTGTTTTTT
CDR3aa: CASSLGQGGEKLFF

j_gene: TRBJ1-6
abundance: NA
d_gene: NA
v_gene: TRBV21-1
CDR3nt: TGTGCCAGCAGCAAAGCAGTCCCGAGACAGGGGGCGCGTAATTCACCCCTCCACTTT
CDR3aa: CASSKAVPRQGARNSPLHF

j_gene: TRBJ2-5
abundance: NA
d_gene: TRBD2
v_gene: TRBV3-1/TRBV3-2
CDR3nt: TGTGCCAGCAGCCAAGATAGCTCGGCTAGCGGAGAGACCCAGTACTTC
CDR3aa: CASSQDSSASGETQYF

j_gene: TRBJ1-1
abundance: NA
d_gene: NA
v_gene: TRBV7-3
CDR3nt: TGTGCCAGCAGCGATACGGACAGTATGAACACTGAAGCTTTCTTT
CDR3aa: CASSDTDSMNTEAFF

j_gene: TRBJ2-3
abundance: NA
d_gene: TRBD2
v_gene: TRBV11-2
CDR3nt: TGTGCCAGCAGCATACGGACTAGCGGGGCAGATACGCAGTATTTT
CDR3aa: CASSIRTSGADTQYF

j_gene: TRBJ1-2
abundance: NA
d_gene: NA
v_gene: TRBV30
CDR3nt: TGTGCCTGGAGGGGGGGAGATGGCTACACCTTC
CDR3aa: CAWRGGDGYTF

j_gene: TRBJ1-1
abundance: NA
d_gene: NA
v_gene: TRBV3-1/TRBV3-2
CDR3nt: TGTGCCAGCAGCCAAGAAGGCGGGGCAAGTGCTGAAGCTTTCTTT
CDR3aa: CASSQEGGASAEAFF

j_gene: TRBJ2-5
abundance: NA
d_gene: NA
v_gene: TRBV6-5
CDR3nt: TGTGCCAGCAGTTACTCGGGGCACGACCAAGAGACCCAGTACTTC
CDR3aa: CASSYSGHDQETQYF

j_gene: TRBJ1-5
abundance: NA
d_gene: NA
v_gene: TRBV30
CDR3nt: TGTGCCTGGAGTAGGGGCAGTAGGCAGCCCCAGCATTTT
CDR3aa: CAWSRGSRQPQHF

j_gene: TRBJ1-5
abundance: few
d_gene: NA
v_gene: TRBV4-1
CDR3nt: TGCGCCAGCAGCCAAGATCCGGATCAGCCCCAGCATTTT
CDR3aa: CASSQDPDQPQHF

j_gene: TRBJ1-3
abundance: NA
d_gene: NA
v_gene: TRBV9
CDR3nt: TGTGCCAGCAGCGTAGAACATACCGGGACTGGAAACACCATATATTTT
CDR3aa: CASSVEHTGTGNTIYF

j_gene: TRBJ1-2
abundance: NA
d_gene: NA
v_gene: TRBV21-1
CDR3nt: TGTGCCAGTAACTTCGACAGGGGCGCCTATGGCTACACCTTC
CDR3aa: CASNFDRGAYGYTF

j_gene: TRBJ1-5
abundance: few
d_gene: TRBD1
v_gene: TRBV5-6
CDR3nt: TGTGCCAGCAGCCGGGGTTTGACAGGGATGATGCCCCAGCATTTT
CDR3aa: CASSRGLTGMMPQHF

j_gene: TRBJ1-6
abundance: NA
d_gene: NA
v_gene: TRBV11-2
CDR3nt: TGTGCCAGCAGCTTAGGGGGGGTGCGAAATTCACCCCTCCACTTT
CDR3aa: CASSLGGVRNSPLHF

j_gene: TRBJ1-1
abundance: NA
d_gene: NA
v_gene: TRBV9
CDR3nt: TGTGCCAGCGCCCGGGGGGGGCAAGGAACTGAAGCTTTCTTT
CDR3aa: CASARGGQGTEAFF